What follows are 6 T cell receptor beta chains derived from one specimen sequenced in a study of T cell responses to AZD1222 COVID-19 vaccine. TCRdb's copy holds only in-frame clones and misses some; the assay was immunoSEQ multiplex PCR. The sample holds about 84,000 clones; 80% to 90% are singletons and the top ten take 10%. The sample in question was peripheral blood, obtained 28 days after the second AZD1222 dose. The receptors originated from an adult who received the AZD1222 COVID-19 vaccine.

V usage is TRBV28 and J usage is TRBJ1-5, with D hard to call. This CDR3 has 13 residues. Between the trimmed V and J ends, which lost 3 bases and 3 bases, there was a span of 6 bases. From germline, CDR1 is MDHEN and CDR2 SYDVKM. The chain's CDR3 is CASSFLINQPQHF. The DNA for the CDR3 is TGTGCCAGCAGTTTTCTCATCAATCAGCCCCAGCATTTT.

The chain couples TRBV7-9 to TRBJ2-5; the D gene is possibly TRBD2 (7 bases). The germline V gene has CDR1 SEHNR and CDR2 FQNEAQ (reference sequence). The CDR3 runs 16 residues. V was trimmed by 1 base and J by 0 bases, leaving 12 bases between them. CDR3: CASSLVRGAYQETQYF. The CDR3 DNA reads TGTGCCAGCAGCTTAGTTCGGGGGGCGTACCAAGAGACCCAGTACTTC. Using reference TRBV7-9 and TRBJ2-5 for the parts outside the CDR3, the full variable domain is DTGVSQNPRHKITKRGQNVTFRCDPISEHNRLYWYRQTLGQGPEFLTYFQNEAQLEKSRLLSDRFSAERPKGSFSTLEIQRTEQGDSAMYLCASSLVRGAYQETQYFGPGTRLLVL.

The V call is TRBV5-1, the J call TRBJ2-5, with no clear D. Germline V gene lookup returns CDR1 SGHRS and CDR2 YFSETQ. The CDR3 has 14 residues. V shed 0 bases and J shed 2 bases, with 8 bases lying between them. The CDR3 DNA reads TGCGCCAGCAGCTTGGTGGTAGCTCAAGAGACCCAGTACTTC. It translates to CASSLVVAQETQYF.

The chain recombines TRBV15 with TRBJ1-4; D is unclear. The germline gives CDR1 LNHNV, CDR2 YYDKDF (reference sequence). This CDR3 is built from 15 residues. Between the trimmed V and J ends, which lost 1 base and 3 bases, there was a span of 9 bases. CDR3 sequence: CATSRASIANEKLFF. In DNA form, the CDR3 reads TGTGCCACCAGCAGAGCCTCGATCGCTAATGAAAAACTGTTTTTT.

This chain links TRBV28 with TRBJ2-3, with 10 bases that match TRBD1. Trimming removed 5 bases from V and 2 bases from J; junction bases left unmatched: 7. CDR3 length: 16 residues. Germline lookup yields CDR1 MDHEN and CDR2 SYDVKM. In DNA form, the CDR3 reads TGTGCCAGCAGTACAGACAGGGGGCGCTTCACAGATACGCAGTATTTT. Translation gives CASSTDRGRFTDTQYF.

In this sample, this clone turned up once. The rearrangement uses TRBV12-3 or TRBV12-4 and TRBJ1-1; 8 bases fit TRBD1. Trimming removed 7 bases from V and 8 bases from J; junction bases left unmatched: 9. This CDR3 spans 13 amino acids. The CDR3 is CASTRTGPSEAFF. The DNA of the CDR3 is TGTGCCAGCACCCGGACAGGGCCATCAGAAGCTTTCTTT.